Listed below are T cell receptor beta chains from one sample, sequenced in a study of blood T cells in healthy people across ages. TCRdb redid the calling of the 5' RACE reads with MiXCR, one entry per CDR3 protein. The table has about 730,000 distinct CDR3 sequences, around 46% seen once. Sequenced sample: blood. The receptors were sampled from a woman aged 55-69 years in good health. Both conserved end residues are part of each CDR3. Fields, in order: CDR3 DNA, CDR3 protein, D gene, V gene, clone size, J gene. The D gene is left open where the match is weak. The size field is filled for only some rows; it gives once, few, many or a size class.

TGTGCCAGCAGTACCACAGGGGGCCCAGAGACCCAGTACTTC,CASSTTGGPETQYF,TRBD1,TRBV7-9,.,TRBJ2-5
TGCAGTGCCACAGAGGGCGGCGGGGGCAATCAGCCCCAGCATTTT,CSATEGGGGNQPQHF,.,TRBV20-1,once,TRBJ1-5
TGCGCCAGCAGCTTGATCGGGGATACGCAGTATTTT,CASSLIGDTQYF,.,TRBV12-3/TRBV12-4,.,TRBJ2-3
TGTGCCAGCAGAGGATCTACAGGAGTGAGCAATCAGCCCCAGCATTTT,CASRGSTGVSNQPQHF,.,TRBV28,few,TRBJ1-5
TGTGCCAGCAGGCCCCAGGGGATTAGCAATCAGCCCCAGCATTTT,CASRPQGISNQPQHF,.,TRBV12-3/TRBV12-4,few,TRBJ1-5
TGCGCCAGCATCCCTACTAGCGGACCGTTCACCTACAATGAGCAGTACTTC,CASIPTSGPFTYNEQYF,TRBD2,TRBV5-1,.,TRBJ2-7
TGTGCCAGCAGCGCCGGGACTAGCGATTCCGGGGAGCTGTTTTTT,CASSAGTSDSGELFF,TRBD2,TRBV4-2,.,TRBJ2-2
TGTGCCAGCAGTTTTGGGACTAGCGGGAGGCCAGATACGCAGTATTTT,CASSFGTSGRPDTQYF,TRBD2,TRBV6-6,.,TRBJ2-3
TGTGCCTGGAGTGTAATTTCAGCTCAAGGGGGGTTTCGCGAGCAGTACTTC,CAWSVISAQGGFREQYF,.,TRBV30,.,TRBJ2-7
TGTGCCAGCATCAACCGGCAGGGGGCCAAAGAGACCCAGTACTTC,CASINRQGAKETQYF,TRBD1,TRBV6-5,.,TRBJ2-5
TGTGCCAGCAGTTACTGGGAGGGACAGGGTATAGGCGAGCAGTACTTC,CASSYWEGQGIGEQYF,TRBD1,TRBV6-5,.,TRBJ2-7
TGTGCCAGCACCTCTTGGGTAGGGGGCTACACCTTC,CASTSWVGGYTF,.,TRBV12-3/TRBV12-4,.,TRBJ1-2
TGTGCCAGCAGCTTATTTGAGACAGGGAGTTCACCCCTCCACTTT,CASSLFETGSSPLHF,TRBD1,TRBV7-2,.,TRBJ1-6
TGTGCCGGCAGTGTCTCGCAATATAATTCACCCCTCCACTTT,CAGSVSQYNSPLHF,.,TRBV25-1,.,TRBJ1-6
TGTGCCAGCTCGGTTGGACGAGCGGATACTTACGAGCAGTACTTC,CASSVGRADTYEQYF,.,TRBV18,once,TRBJ2-7
TGTGCCAGCAGCTCATCTCATCTGGACGAGCAGTACTTC,CASSSSHLDEQYF,.,TRBV7-3,once,TRBJ2-7
TGTGCCAGCAGCCAAGGGAACAGGGGCGTACTCCGGGACACATACAATGAGCAGTTCTTC,CASSQGNRGVLRDTYNEQFF,TRBD1,TRBV14,.,TRBJ2-1
TGTGCCAGCAGCTCTGAAGCTGGCGAGCAGTACTTC,CASSSEAGEQYF,.,TRBV7-9,.,TRBJ2-7
TGTGCCAGCAGTGAACCGGGGATCCGAGGGGAGACCCAGTACTTC,CASSEPGIRGETQYF,.,TRBV2,.,TRBJ2-5
TGTGCCTGGAGTAGGGGCTCTGGAAACACCATATATTTT,CAWSRGSGNTIYF,.,TRBV30,once,TRBJ1-3
TGTGCCACCAGCAGAGATACAGGGTCCTACAATGAGCAGTACTTC,CATSRDTGSYNEQYF,.,TRBV15,.,TRBJ2-7
TGCGCCAGCAGCCAAGATTGGGATGAGCAGTTCTTC,CASSQDWDEQFF,.,TRBV4-1,many,TRBJ2-1
TGTGCCAGCAGCCAACTAGCGGGGGTATCCTACAATGAGCAGTTCTTC,CASSQLAGVSYNEQFF,TRBD2,TRBV3-1,few,TRBJ2-1
TGCAGTGCCCCCTGGGACAGGGGGCAGGAAAAACTGTTTTTT,CSAPWDRGQEKLFF,TRBD1,TRBV20-1,few,TRBJ1-4
TGTGCCAGCAGCCACGGGACTGAGGGTGAGCAGTTCTTC,CASSHGTEGEQFF,.,TRBV4-2,.,TRBJ2-1
TGTGCCATCAGTGGTACAGGGAGTGGCTACACCTTC,CAISGTGSGYTF,.,TRBV10-3,.,TRBJ1-2
TGTGCCAGCAGTTTTCTGAGGGATGAAAAACTGTTTTTT,CASSFLRDEKLFF,.,TRBV12-3/TRBV12-4,.,TRBJ1-4
TGTGCCAGCAGCCCGAACCCAGGGGTCTCCTACAATGAGCAGTTCTTC,CASSPNPGVSYNEQFF,.,TRBV7-8,few,TRBJ2-1
TGCAGCGTGGGGAGAAGACAGGGACCACCTGAAGCTTTCTTT,CSVGRRQGPPEAFF,TRBD1,TRBV29-1,.,TRBJ1-1
TGTGCCTCGAATCGAGGACTAGCGCCAAGCACAGATACGCAGTATTTT,CASNRGLAPSTDTQYF,TRBD2,TRBV27,few,TRBJ2-3
TGTGCCAGCAGCTTGGATGGGGGTTCCACGAGGAATGAGCAGTTCTTC,CASSLDGGSTRNEQFF,.,TRBV5-5,.,TRBJ2-1
TGTGCCAGCAGCCCCGGGACAGGGGTCCACGAGCAGTACTTC,CASSPGTGVHEQYF,TRBD1,TRBV11-3,.,TRBJ2-7
TGTGCCAGCAGCTCGTCAGGGGTTCTTCAAGAGACCCAGTACTTC,CASSSSGVLQETQYF,.,TRBV11-2,.,TRBJ2-5
TGTGCCACAACCAACAGCGCCGGGGCCAACGTCCTGACTTTC,CATTNSAGANVLTF,.,TRBV12-3/TRBV12-4,.,TRBJ2-6